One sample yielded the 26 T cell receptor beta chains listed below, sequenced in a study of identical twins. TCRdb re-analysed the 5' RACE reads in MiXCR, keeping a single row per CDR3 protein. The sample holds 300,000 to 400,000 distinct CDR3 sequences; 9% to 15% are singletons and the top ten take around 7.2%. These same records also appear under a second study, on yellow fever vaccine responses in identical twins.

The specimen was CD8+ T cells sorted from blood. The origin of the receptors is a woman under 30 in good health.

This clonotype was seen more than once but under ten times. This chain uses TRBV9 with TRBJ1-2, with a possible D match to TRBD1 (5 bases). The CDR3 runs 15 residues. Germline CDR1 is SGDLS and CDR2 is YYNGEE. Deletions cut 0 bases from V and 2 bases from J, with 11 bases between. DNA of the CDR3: TGTGCCAGCAGCGTAGAGGCGGGGACCAACTATGGCTACACCTTC. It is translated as CASSVEAGTNYGYTF.

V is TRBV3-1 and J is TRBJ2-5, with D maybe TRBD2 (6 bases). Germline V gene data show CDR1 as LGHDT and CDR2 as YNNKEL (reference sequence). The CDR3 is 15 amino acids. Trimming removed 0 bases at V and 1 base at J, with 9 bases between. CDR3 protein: CASSQDRGIQETQYF. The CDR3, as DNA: TGTGCCAGCAGCCAAGATCGGGGGATCCAAGAGACCCAGTACTTC.

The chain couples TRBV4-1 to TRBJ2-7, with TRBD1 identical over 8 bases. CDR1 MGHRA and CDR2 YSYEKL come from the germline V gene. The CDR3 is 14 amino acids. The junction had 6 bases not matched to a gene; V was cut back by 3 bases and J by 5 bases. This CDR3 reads CASSHGQGLDEQYV. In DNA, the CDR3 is TGCGCCAGCAGCCACGGACAGGGTCTGGACGAGCAGTACGTC.

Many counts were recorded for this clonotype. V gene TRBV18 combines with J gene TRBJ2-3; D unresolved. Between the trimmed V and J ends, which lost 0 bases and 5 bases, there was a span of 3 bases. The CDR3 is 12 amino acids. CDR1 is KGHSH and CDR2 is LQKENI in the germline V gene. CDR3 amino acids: CASSPPGDTQYF. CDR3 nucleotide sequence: TGTGCCAGCTCACCACCGGGAGATACGCAGTATTTT. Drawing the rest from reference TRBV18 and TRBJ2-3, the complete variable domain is NAGVMQNPRHLVRRRGQEARLRCSPMKGHSHVYWYRQLPEEGLKFMVYLQKENIIDESGMPKERFSAEFPKEGPSILRIQQVVRGDSAAYFCASSPPGDTQYFGPGTRLTVL.

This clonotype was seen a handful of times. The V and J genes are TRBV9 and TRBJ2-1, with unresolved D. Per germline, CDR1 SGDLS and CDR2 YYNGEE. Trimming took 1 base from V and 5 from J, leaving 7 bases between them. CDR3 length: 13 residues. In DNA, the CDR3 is TGTGCCAGCAGCGTATACCCAAACAATGAGCAGTTCTTC. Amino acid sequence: CASSVYPNNEQFF.

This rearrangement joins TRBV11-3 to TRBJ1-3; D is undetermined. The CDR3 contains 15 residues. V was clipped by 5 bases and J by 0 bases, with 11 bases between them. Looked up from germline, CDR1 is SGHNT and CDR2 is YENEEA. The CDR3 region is CASSRHVVSGNTIYF. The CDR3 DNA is TGTGCCAGCAGCCGACATGTGGTCTCTGGAAACACCATATATTTT.

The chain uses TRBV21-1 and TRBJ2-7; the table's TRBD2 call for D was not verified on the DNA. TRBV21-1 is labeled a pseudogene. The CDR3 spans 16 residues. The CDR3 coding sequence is TGTGCCAGCAGCAAGAGGACTAGCGGAGGGGCCTACGAGCAGTACTTC. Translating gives CASSKRTSGGAYEQYF.

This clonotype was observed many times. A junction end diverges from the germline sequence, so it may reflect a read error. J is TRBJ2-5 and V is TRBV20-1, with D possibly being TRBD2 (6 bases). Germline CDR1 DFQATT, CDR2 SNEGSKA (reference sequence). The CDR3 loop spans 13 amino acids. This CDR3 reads CSMEAGPGETQYF. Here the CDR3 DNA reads TGTAGCATGGAAGCGGGCCCTGGGGAGACCCAGTACTTC.

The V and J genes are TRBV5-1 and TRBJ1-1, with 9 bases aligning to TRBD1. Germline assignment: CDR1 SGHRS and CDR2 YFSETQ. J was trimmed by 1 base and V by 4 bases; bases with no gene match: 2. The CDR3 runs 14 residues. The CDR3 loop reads CASSQQGANTEAFF. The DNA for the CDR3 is TGCGCCAGCAGCCAACAGGGGGCGAACACTGAAGCTTTCTTT.

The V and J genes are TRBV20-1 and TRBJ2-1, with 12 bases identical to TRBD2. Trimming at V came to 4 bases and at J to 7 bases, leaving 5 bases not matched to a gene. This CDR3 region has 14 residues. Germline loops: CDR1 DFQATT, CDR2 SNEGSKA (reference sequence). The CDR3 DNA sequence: TGCAGTGCTATCGGTCTAGCGGGGGGGAATGAGCAGTTCTTC. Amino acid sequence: CSAIGLAGGNEQFF.

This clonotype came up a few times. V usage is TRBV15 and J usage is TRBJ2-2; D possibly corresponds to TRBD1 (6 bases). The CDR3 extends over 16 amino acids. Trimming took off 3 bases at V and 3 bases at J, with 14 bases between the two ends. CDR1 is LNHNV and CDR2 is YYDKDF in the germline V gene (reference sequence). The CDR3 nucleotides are TGTGCCACCAGCAGGGCACTTGGGGGCCACACCGGGGAGCTGTTTTTT. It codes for CATSRALGGHTGELFF. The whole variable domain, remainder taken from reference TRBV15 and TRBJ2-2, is DAMVIQNPRYQVTQFGKPVTLSCSQTLNHNVMYWYQQKSSQAPKLLFHYYDKDFNNEADTPDNFQSRRPNTSFCFLDIRSPGLGDTAMYLCATSRALGGHTGELFFGEGSRLTVL.

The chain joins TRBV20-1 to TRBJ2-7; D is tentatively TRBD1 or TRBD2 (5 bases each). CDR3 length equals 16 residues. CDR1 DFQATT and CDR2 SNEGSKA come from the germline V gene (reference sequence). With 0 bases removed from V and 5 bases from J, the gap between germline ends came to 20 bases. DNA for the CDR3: TGCAGTGCTAGAGATTCGAGCCCGGGGCCCTTACACGAGCAGTACTTC. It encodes CSARDSSPGPLHEQYF.

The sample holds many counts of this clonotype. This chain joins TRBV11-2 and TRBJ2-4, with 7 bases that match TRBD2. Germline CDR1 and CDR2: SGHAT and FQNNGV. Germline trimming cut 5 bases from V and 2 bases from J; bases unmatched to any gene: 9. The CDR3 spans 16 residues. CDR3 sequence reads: CASSTWGGGTKNIQYF. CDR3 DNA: TGTGCCAGCAGCACTTGGGGGGGAGGAACCAAAAACATTCAGTACTTC.

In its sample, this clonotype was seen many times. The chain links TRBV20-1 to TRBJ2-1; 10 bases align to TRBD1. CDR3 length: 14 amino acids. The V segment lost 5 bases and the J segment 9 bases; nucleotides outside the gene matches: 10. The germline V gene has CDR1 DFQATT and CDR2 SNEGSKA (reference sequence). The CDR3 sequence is CSAPGRDRGFEQFF. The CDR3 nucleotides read TGCAGTGCTCCTGGGCGGGACAGGGGTTTTGAGCAGTTCTTC.

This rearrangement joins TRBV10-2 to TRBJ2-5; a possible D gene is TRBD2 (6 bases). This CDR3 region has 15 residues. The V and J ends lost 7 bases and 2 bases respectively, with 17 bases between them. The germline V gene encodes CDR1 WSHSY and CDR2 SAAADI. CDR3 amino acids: CASKRDLAKQETQYF. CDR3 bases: TGCGCCAGCAAAAGGGACTTGGCTAAACAAGAGACCCAGTACTTC.

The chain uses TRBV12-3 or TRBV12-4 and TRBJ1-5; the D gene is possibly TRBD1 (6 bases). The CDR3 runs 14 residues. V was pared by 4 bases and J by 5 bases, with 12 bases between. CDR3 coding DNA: TGTGCCAGCAGTTCAGGGGTTGGGGATCAGCCCCAGCATTTT. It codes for CASSSGVGDQPQHF.

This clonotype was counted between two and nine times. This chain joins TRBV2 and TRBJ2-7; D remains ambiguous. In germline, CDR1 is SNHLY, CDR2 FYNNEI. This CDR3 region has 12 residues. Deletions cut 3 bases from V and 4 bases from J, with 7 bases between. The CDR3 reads CASSDGDYEQYF. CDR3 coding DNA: TGTGCCAGCAGTGATGGGGATTACGAGCAGTACTTC.

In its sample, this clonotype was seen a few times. CDR3 sequence: CASSPQRTYEQYF. CDR3 nucleotides: TGTGCCAGCAGCCCCCAAAGGACCTACGAGCAGTACTTC. The chain combines TRBV7-6 with TRBJ2-7; D not resolved. Deletions cut 5 bases from V and 2 bases from J, with 10 bases between. Germline V CDR1 and CDR2: SGHVS, FNYEAQ. The CDR3 spans 13 residues.

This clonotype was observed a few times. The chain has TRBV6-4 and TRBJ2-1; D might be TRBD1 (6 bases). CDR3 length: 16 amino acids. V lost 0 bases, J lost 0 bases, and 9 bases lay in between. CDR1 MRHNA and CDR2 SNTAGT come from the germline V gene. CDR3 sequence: CASSDSGTNSYNEQFF. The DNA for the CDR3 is TGTGCCAGCAGTGACTCGGGGACAAACTCCTACAATGAGCAGTTCTTC.

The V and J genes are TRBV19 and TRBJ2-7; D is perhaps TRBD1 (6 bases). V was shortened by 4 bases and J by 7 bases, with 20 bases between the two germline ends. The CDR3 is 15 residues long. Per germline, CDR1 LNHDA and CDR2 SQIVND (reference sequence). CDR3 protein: CASSTNSGQKREQYF. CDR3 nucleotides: TGTGCCAGTAGTACAAACTCGGGACAAAAGAGGGAGCAGTACTTC.

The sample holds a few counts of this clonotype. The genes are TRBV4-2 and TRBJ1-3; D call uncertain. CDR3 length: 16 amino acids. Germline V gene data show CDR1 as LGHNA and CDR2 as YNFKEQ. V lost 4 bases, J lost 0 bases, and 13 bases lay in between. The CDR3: CASSPKRGSSGNTIYF. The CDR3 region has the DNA TGTGCCAGCAGCCCCAAGCGGGGTTCCTCTGGAAACACCATATATTTT.

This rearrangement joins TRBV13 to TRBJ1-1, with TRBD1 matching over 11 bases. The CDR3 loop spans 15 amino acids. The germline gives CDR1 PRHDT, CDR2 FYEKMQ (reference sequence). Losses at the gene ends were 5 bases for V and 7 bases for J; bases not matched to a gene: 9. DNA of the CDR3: TGTGCCAGCAGCGAACCGGGACAGGGGGACGGTGAAGCTTTCTTT. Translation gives CASSEPGQGDGEAFF.

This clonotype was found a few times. CDR3 nucleotide sequence: TGTGCCAGCAGCCAAGATATCTCCTACAATGAGCAGTTCTTC. Translation gives CASSQDISYNEQFF. This sequence joins TRBV4-2 and TRBJ2-1; D remains unclear. V lost 0 bases, J lost 0 bases, and 3 bases lay in between. Germline-derived CDR1 and CDR2 are LGHNA and YNFKEQ. The CDR3 runs to 14 residues.

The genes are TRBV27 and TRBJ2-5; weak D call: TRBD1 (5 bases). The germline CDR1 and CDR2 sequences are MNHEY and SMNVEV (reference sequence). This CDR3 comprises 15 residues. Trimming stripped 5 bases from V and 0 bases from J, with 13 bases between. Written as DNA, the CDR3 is TGTGCCAGCAGTCCCGAACCAGGGAACCAAGAGACCCAGTACTTC. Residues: CASSPEPGNQETQYF.

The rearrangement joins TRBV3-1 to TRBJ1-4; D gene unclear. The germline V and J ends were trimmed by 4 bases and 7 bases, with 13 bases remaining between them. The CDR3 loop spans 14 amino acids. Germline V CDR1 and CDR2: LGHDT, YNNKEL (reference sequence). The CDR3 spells CASSPWVEPEKLFF. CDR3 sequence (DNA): TGTGCCAGCAGCCCTTGGGTCGAACCTGAAAAACTGTTTTTT.

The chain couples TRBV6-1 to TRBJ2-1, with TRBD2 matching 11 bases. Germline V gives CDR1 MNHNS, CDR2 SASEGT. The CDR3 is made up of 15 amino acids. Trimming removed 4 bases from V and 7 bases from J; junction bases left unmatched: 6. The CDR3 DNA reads TGTGCCAGCAGTGTAGCGGGAGGGCCGGGGAATGAGCAGTTCTTC. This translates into CASSVAGGPGNEQFF.